These 5 T cell receptor beta chains came from one sample sequenced in a study of identical twins. TCRdb analysed the 5' RACE reads with MiXCR anew, one entry per CDR3 protein. The profile shows some 590,000 distinct CDR3 sequences, approximately 10% of them singletons. This same sample was also part of a study on yellow fever vaccine responses in identical twins.

The sample comprised PBMCs. The receptor source for this set is a woman under 30 in good health.

This clonotype was seen only a few times. The chain recombines TRBV20-1 with TRBJ2-2, with D uncertain. Germline CDR1 DFQATT, CDR2 SNEGSKA (reference sequence). The CDR3 has 14 amino acids. Trimming cost V 6 bases and J 0 bases, with 11 bases left between them. Here the CDR3 reads CSARRQANTGELFF. CDR3 coding DNA: TGCAGTGCCCGCCGTCAGGCGAACACCGGGGAGCTGTTTTTT.

This clonotype was picked up many times. V gene TRBV6-2 or TRBV6-3 combines with J gene TRBJ2-7; D gene unclear. Per germline, CDR1 MNHEY and CDR2 SVGEGT. The CDR3 runs 14 residues. Trimming removed 4 bases at V and 2 bases at J, with 12 bases between. The CDR3 is CASSFGRSTYEQYF. The CDR3 coding sequence is TGTGCCAGCAGTTTCGGAAGGTCTACCTACGAGCAGTACTTC.

The table lists this clonotype with a few counts. V and J are TRBV14 and TRBJ2-7; unclear D gene. The V end lost 0 bases, the J end lost 4 bases, and 7 bases lay between the germline ends. The germline gives CDR1 SGHDN, CDR2 FVKESK. CDR3 length: 13 residues. The CDR3 region is CASSQDARYEQYF. In DNA form, the CDR3 reads TGTGCCAGCAGCCAAGATGCCCGTTACGAGCAGTACTTC.

CDR3: CATSREPGTPNSYEQYF. The CDR3 DNA sequence: TGTGCCACCAGCAGAGAGCCCGGGACACCTAATTCCTACGAGCAGTACTTC. The chain carries TRBV15 and TRBJ2-7; D is perhaps TRBD1 (6 bases). Germline loops: CDR1 LNHNV, CDR2 YYDKDF (reference sequence). The CDR3 loop spans 17 amino acids. Trimming took 0 bases from V and 1 from J, leaving 16 bases between them. The full variable domain, in which reference TRBV15 and TRBJ2-7 provide the parts outside the CDR3, is DAMVIQNPRYQVTQFGKPVTLSCSQTLNHNVMYWYQQKSSQAPKLLFHYYDKDFNNEADTPDNFQSRRPNTSFCFLDIRSPGLGDTAMYLCATSREPGTPNSYEQYFGPGTRLTVT.

This chain connects TRBV27 to TRBJ2-7, with 11 bases fitting TRBD2. The CDR3 is 16 residues long. Germline CDR1 and CDR2: MNHEY and SMNVEV (reference sequence). V gave up 3 bases and J gave up 3 bases; unmatched junction bases: 7. Here the CDR3 DNA reads TGTGCCAGCAGTTTTCGTTCGACTAGCGGGAACTACGAGCAGTACTTC. This encodes CASSFRSTSGNYEQYF.